The source of this TCR beta chain is a study of cytomegalovirus exposure and HLA in healthy donors. Study-wide background: An early release of data contained roughly 90 million unique TCRs, which came from HLA-typed donors.

Points from the study as a whole: TCR beta chains numbering 150 to 200 were designated cytomegalovirus-associated.

With 60 Vbeta and 13 Jbeta primers, the PCR was carried out. Measured with immunoSEQ multiplex PCR; TCRdb has only the in-frame clones, and not every one. The profile shows 150,000 to 200,000 clones, over 65% of them singletons. As for this clone: Its antigen is unknown.

V was trimmed by 6 bases and J by 0 bases, leaving 15 bases between them. Per the germline V gene, CDR1 is SNHLY and CDR2 is FYNNEI. The CDR3 contains 16 residues. Sequencing input: PBMCs. The source of this sequence is a woman aged 25 to 39 in good health and CMV-seronegative. The V and J genes are TRBV2 and TRBJ2-1, with D tentatively TRBD1 (5 bases). CDR3 nucleotides: TGTGCCAGCAGCGGCTTGGGGCTTAACTCCTACAATGAGCAGTTCTTC. Encoded protein: CASSGLGLNSYNEQFF.